Listed below are T cell receptor beta chains from one sample, sequenced in a study of blood T cell repertoires in COVID-19. Measured with immunoSEQ multiplex PCR; TCRdb has only the in-frame clones, and not every one. The data hold approximately 340,000 clones, with roughly 87% observed a single time. Sequenced sample: peripheral blood. These receptors were obtained from a young man with COVID-19, enrolled during active disease. The CDR3 runs from the conserved cysteine through the conserved F or W. The D gene is left open where the match is weak. Clone size, where shown, is once, few, many, or a class for clones that have expanded.

V: TRBV5-6
J: TRBJ2-7
D: NA
size: NA
CDR3: CASSAPQGMSYEQYF
DNA: TGTGCCAGCAGCGCTCCACAGGGTATGAGCTACGAGCAGTACTTC

V: TRBV6-5
J: TRBJ2-7
D: NA
size: NA
CDR3: CASSYSRSPYEQYF
DNA: TGTGCCAGCAGTTACTCGAGGTCCCCTTACGAGCAGTACTTC

V: TRBV15
J: TRBJ1-3
D: TRBD1
size: NA
CDR3: CATSRWDSYSGNTIYF
DNA: TGTGCCACCAGCAGATGGGACAGCTACTCTGGAAACACCATATATTTT

V: TRBV7-8
J: TRBJ2-5
D: TRBD1
size: NA
CDR3: CASSPTAGGRETQYF
DNA: TGTGCCAGCAGCCCGACCGCAGGGGGTAGAGAGACCCAGTACTTC

V: TRBV2
J: TRBJ1-1
D: NA
size: NA
CDR3: CARGRGTEAFF
DNA: TGTGCCAGGGGAAGGGGAACTGAAGCTTTCTTT

V: TRBV6-5
J: TRBJ1-2
D: TRBD1
size: NA
CDR3: CASSLRTGTYGYTF
DNA: TGTGCCAGCAGCCTCCGGACAGGGACCTATGGCTACACCTTC

V: TRBV7-2
J: TRBJ2-1
D: TRBD2
size: NA
CDR3: CASKRGSSYNEQFF
DNA: TGTGCCAGCAAGCGGGGGAGCTCCTACAATGAGCAGTTCTTC

V: TRBV19
J: TRBJ2-7
D: NA
size: NA
CDR3: CASTRPEGSIEQYF
DNA: TGTGCCAGCACCAGGCCGGAGGGGAGCATCGAGCAGTACTTC

V: TRBV30
J: TRBJ1-2
D: NA
size: NA
CDR3: CAWSQDSNYGYTF
DNA: TGTGCCTGGAGTCAGGACAGTAACTATGGCTACACCTTC

V: TRBV6-2/TRBV6-3
J: TRBJ2-1
D: TRBD2
size: once
CDR3: CASSPTGTSNEQFF
DNA: TGTGCCAGCAGTCCGACCGGGACTAGCAATGAGCAGTTCTTC

V: TRBV15
J: TRBJ2-2
D: NA
size: NA
CDR3: CATSRQGHTGELFF
DNA: TGTGCCACCAGCAGACAGGGTCACACCGGGGAGCTGTTTTTT

V: TRBV19
J: TRBJ2-7
D: NA
size: NA
CDR3: CASSETGRVYEQYF
DNA: TGTGCCAGTAGTGAAACAGGGAGGGTCTACGAGCAGTACTTC

V: TRBV7-8
J: TRBJ2-1
D: NA
size: NA
CDR3: CASSLGRLNEQFF
DNA: TGTGCCAGCAGCTTAGGGCGACTCAATGAGCAGTTCTTC

V: TRBV9
J: TRBJ1-1
D: NA
size: NA
CDR3: CASSEFTGGNTEAFF
DNA: TGTGCCAGCAGCGAATTTACCGGGGGGAACACTGAAGCTTTCTTT

V: TRBV20-1
J: TRBJ2-1
D: TRBD2
size: NA
CDR3: CSASGGGPYNEQFF
DNA: TGCAGTGCTAGTGGGGGAGGGCCTTACAATGAGCAGTTCTTC

V: TRBV3-1/TRBV3-2
J: TRBJ1-1
D: NA
size: few
CDR3: CASSPLNSAGTEAFF
DNA: TGTGCCAGCAGCCCTCTTAACTCGGCGGGGACTGAAGCTTTCTTT

V: TRBV7-9
J: TRBJ1-4
D: NA
size: NA
CDR3: CASSIGTLGHYNEKLFF
DNA: TGTGCCAGCAGCATTGGGACACTCGGACACTATAATGAAAAACTGTTTTTT

V: TRBV25-1
J: TRBJ2-1
D: TRBD2
size: NA
CDR3: CASSDPGGRNEQFF
DNA: TGTGCCAGCAGTGACCCGGGGGGTCGTAATGAGCAGTTCTTC

V: TRBV19
J: TRBJ1-1
D: TRBD1
size: NA
CDR3: CASSPGTGENTEAFF
DNA: TGTGCCAGTAGTCCCGGGACAGGGGAGAACACTGAAGCTTTCTTT

V: TRBV29-1
J: TRBJ1-1
D: TRBD1
size: NA
CDR3: CSVNRGALTEAFF
DNA: TGCAGCGTTAACAGGGGGGCGTTGACTGAAGCTTTCTTT

V: TRBV5-1
J: TRBJ2-5
D: TRBD2
size: NA
CDR3: CASSARPGGESETQYF
DNA: TGCGCCAGCAGCGCCCGCCCCGGGGGGGAATCAGAGACCCAGTACTTC

V: TRBV18
J: TRBJ1-1
D: NA
size: NA
CDR3: CASSFGNLNTEAFF
DNA: TGTGCCAGCTCATTCGGGAACTTAAACACTGAAGCTTTCTTT

V: TRBV18
J: TRBJ1-4
D: NA
size: NA
CDR3: CASSLSLFNEKLFF
DNA: TGTGCCAGCTCACTCTCCCTCTTTAATGAAAAACTGTTTTTT

V: TRBV9
J: TRBJ2-7
D: NA
size: NA
CDR3: CASSVAAGASYEQYF
DNA: TGTGCCAGCAGCGTAGCTGCAGGGGCATCCTACGAGCAGTACTTC

V: TRBV27
J: TRBJ2-7
D: NA
size: NA
CDR3: CASSLGVEGYEQYF
DNA: TGTGCCAGCAGTTTAGGCGTGGAGGGCTACGAGCAGTACTTC

V: TRBV20-1
J: TRBJ2-3
D: TRBD2
size: NA
CDR3: CSAPSPGGEYF
DNA: TGCAGTGCTCCCTCCCCCGGGGGGGAGTATTTT

V: TRBV7-6
J: TRBJ1-5
D: NA
size: NA
CDR3: CASSLAPRGGFNQPQHF
DNA: TGTGCCAGCAGCTTAGCCCCCCGAGGAGGTTTCAATCAGCCCCAGCATTTT

V: TRBV13
J: TRBJ1-2
D: NA
size: NA
CDR3: CASSREQGGGYGYTF
DNA: TGTGCCAGCAGCAGAGAACAGGGCGGCGGCTATGGCTACACCTTC

V: TRBV18
J: TRBJ2-2
D: NA
size: few
CDR3: CASSQGLYTGELFF
DNA: TGTGCCAGCTCTCAGGGACTGTACACCGGGGAGCTGTTTTTT

V: TRBV3-1/TRBV3-2
J: TRBJ2-7
D: TRBD1
size: NA
CDR3: CASSQGQGRYEQYF
DNA: TGTGCCAGCAGCCAAGGACAGGGTCGCTACGAGCAGTACTTC

V: TRBV5-6
J: TRBJ1-5
D: NA
size: NA
CDR3: CASSYWTANQPQHF
DNA: TGTGCCAGCAGCTACTGGACAGCTAATCAGCCCCAGCATTTT

V: TRBV18
J: TRBJ2-7
D: NA
size: few
CDR3: CASSPPGEIYEQYF
DNA: TGTGCCAGCTCACCACCAGGAGAGATCTACGAGCAGTACTTC

V: TRBV11-1
J: TRBJ2-1
D: TRBD1
size: NA
CDR3: CASSLDRDNEQFF
DNA: TGTGCCAGCAGCTTGGACAGGGATAATGAGCAGTTCTTC

V: TRBV7-2
J: TRBJ1-5
D: TRBD1
size: NA
CDR3: CASSLADRGGNQPQHF
DNA: TGTGCCAGCAGCTTAGCGGACAGGGGTGGCAATCAGCCCCAGCATTTT

V: TRBV28
J: TRBJ1-6
D: TRBD1
size: once
CDR3: CASSSSGTGWSPLHF
DNA: TGTGCCAGCAGCTCCTCCGGGACAGGGTGGTCACCCCTCCACTTT

V: TRBV3-1/TRBV3-2
J: TRBJ1-5
D: TRBD1
size: NA
CDR3: CASSHMGQGAQPQHF
DNA: TGTGCCAGCAGCCATATGGGACAGGGGGCCCAGCCCCAGCATTTT

V: TRBV30
J: TRBJ2-1
D: TRBD2
size: NA
CDR3: CAWSVSVGTSGLSEQFF
DNA: TGTGCCTGGAGTGTCTCCGTCGGGACTAGCGGCCTAAGTGAGCAGTTCTTC

V: TRBV27
J: TRBJ2-7
D: TRBD2
size: NA
CDR3: CAFEGGGAGEQYF
DNA: TGTGCTTTTGAAGGCGGGGGGGCAGGCGAGCAGTACTTC

V: TRBV6-2/TRBV6-3
J: TRBJ1-1
D: TRBD1
size: NA
CDR3: CASSYWTGADTEAFF
DNA: TGTGCCAGCAGTTACTGGACAGGGGCTGACACTGAAGCTTTCTTT

V: TRBV24-1
J: TRBJ1-2
D: TRBD1
size: NA
CDR3: CATSQGALYGYTF
DNA: TGTGCCACCAGTCAGGGGGCCCTCTATGGCTACACCTTC

V: TRBV19
J: TRBJ1-2
D: NA
size: NA
CDR3: CASSIGAGYGYTF
DNA: TGTGCCAGTAGTATAGGCGCAGGCTATGGCTACACCTTC

V: TRBV5-8
J: TRBJ2-2
D: TRBD1
size: NA
CDR3: CASSFYRGDPTTGELFF
DNA: TGTGCCAGCAGCTTTTACAGGGGTGATCCGACCACCGGGGAGCTGTTTTTT

V: TRBV7-9
J: TRBJ1-1
D: NA
size: NA
CDR3: CASSSVPGTEAFF
DNA: TGTGCCAGCAGCAGCGTCCCGGGCACTGAAGCTTTCTTT

V: TRBV24-1
J: TRBJ2-1
D: NA
size: NA
CDR3: CATKRGTLGPQFF
DNA: TGTGCCACCAAACGGGGTACCCTTGGACCCCAGTTCTTC

V: TRBV24-1
J: TRBJ2-1
D: TRBD1
size: NA
CDR3: CATSAPGGMNEQFF
DNA: TGTGCCACCAGTGCCCCAGGGGGCATGAATGAGCAGTTCTTC

V: TRBV9
J: TRBJ2-7
D: NA
size: NA
CDR3: CASSVGVQGWQYF
DNA: TGTGCCAGCAGCGTAGGGGTACAGGGTTGGCAGTACTTC

V: TRBV7-9
J: TRBJ2-2
D: NA
size: once
CDR3: CASSSPTRPAGELFF
DNA: TGTGCCAGCAGCTCCCCGACTCGACCAGCCGGGGAGCTGTTTTTT

V: TRBV9
J: TRBJ2-2
D: NA
size: NA
CDR3: CASGPLPRNTGELFF
DNA: TGTGCCAGCGGCCCATTGCCCAGAAACACCGGGGAGCTGTTTTTT

V: TRBV5-6
J: TRBJ2-1
D: TRBD2
size: NA
CDR3: CASSFYQTSGGEQFF
DNA: TGTGCCAGCAGCTTCTACCAGACTAGCGGGGGTGAGCAGTTCTTC

V: TRBV28
J: TRBJ2-1
D: TRBD2
size: NA
CDR3: CASRGLSRPGLAGNPHEQFF
DNA: TGTGCCAGCAGGGGGCTGAGTCGGCCGGGACTAGCGGGAAACCCCCATGAGCAGTTCTTC

V: TRBV30
J: TRBJ2-3
D: NA
size: NA
CDR3: CAWRLSTDTQYF
DNA: TGTGCCTGGAGACTATCCACAGATACGCAGTATTTT

V: TRBV19
J: TRBJ2-3
D: TRBD1
size: NA
CDR3: CASRDRGLGTDTQYF
DNA: TGTGCCAGTAGGGACAGGGGATTGGGCACAGATACGCAGTATTTT

V: TRBV2
J: TRBJ2-1
D: NA
size: NA
CDR3: CASSLTGYEQFF
DNA: TGTGCCAGCAGTTTAACAGGATATGAGCAGTTCTTC

V: TRBV5-4
J: TRBJ1-3
D: NA
size: once
CDR3: CASSLQGQAGNTIYF
DNA: TGTGCCAGCAGCTTGCAGGGGCAGGCTGGAAACACCATATATTTT